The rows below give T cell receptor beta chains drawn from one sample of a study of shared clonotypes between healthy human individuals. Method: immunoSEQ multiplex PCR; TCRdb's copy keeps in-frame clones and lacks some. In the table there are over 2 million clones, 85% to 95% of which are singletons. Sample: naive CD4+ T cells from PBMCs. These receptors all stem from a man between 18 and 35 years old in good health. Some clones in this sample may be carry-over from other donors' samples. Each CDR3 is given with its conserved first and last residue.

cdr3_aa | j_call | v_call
CASSRLQGESGETQYF | TRBJ2-5 | TRBV5-1
CASSLTLRENTEAFF | TRBJ1-1 | TRBV7-3
CASSPGRTGREETQYF | TRBJ2-5 | TRBV19
CASSSIGNTIYF | TRBJ1-3 | TRBV28
CASSKLDREAPYEQYF | TRBJ2-7 | TRBV5-4
CASSSGLIGGTEQFF | TRBJ2-1 | TRBV28
CASSPQGYFANEQFF | TRBJ2-1 | TRBV19
CASSLLVDTQYF | TRBJ2-3 | TRBV7-9
CASSQERDLYNEQFF | TRBJ2-1 | TRBV4-1
CASSPLADSYNEQFF | TRBJ2-1 | TRBV6-5
CASSPASGRAQTDTQYF | TRBJ2-3 | TRBV5-4
CAISESRQTSSEAFF | TRBJ1-1 | TRBV10-3
CASSPPSGLAGETQYF | TRBJ2-5 | TRBV18
CASSLTLPGTEAFF | TRBJ1-1 | TRBV7-9
CASSFEYGQDYEQYF | TRBJ2-7 | TRBV5-6
CASSLNSNYGYTF | TRBJ1-2 | TRBV5-1
CASSVRPGTGFGGELFF | TRBJ2-2 | TRBV9
CASRRGSGANVLTF | TRBJ2-6 | TRBV28
CASSPYATSGGNTGELFF | TRBJ2-2 | TRBV7-8
CASSEARRDSPLHF | TRBJ1-6 | TRBV2
CASRVGGARLADTQYF | TRBJ2-3 | TRBV28
CAWRGTTGRVPNQPQHF | TRBJ1-5 | TRBV30
CASSIGGRGVTEAFF | TRBJ1-1 | TRBV19
CASSQDLGEAFF | TRBJ1-1 | TRBV14
CAIADRVDQPQHF | TRBJ1-5 | TRBV10-3
CASSTPSGRARDTQYF | TRBJ2-3 | TRBV7-9
CASSRGQRDGELFF | TRBJ2-2 | TRBV4-1
CASRAWGAVVETQYF | TRBJ2-5 | TRBV7-9
CSVTQGQETQYF | TRBJ2-5 | TRBV29-1
CASSPAPVGNAQPQHF | TRBJ1-5 | TRBV5-1
CASSESRSRLAGDLRNEQFF | TRBJ2-1 | TRBV2
CASSLALARDEQFF | TRBJ2-1 | TRBV7-2
CASSPRDTSYEQYF | TRBJ2-7 | TRBV18
CASSLGGRALEQFF | TRBJ2-1 | TRBV5-1
CASSAFTRGEKLFF | TRBJ1-4 | TRBV6-1
CASSLGGRVTETQYF | TRBJ2-5 | TRBV12-5
CASSQEPGNYGYTF | TRBJ1-2 | TRBV4-3
CAISESFMVAPNTEAFF | TRBJ1-1 | TRBV10-3
CASSLVRGNTIYF | TRBJ1-3 | TRBV28
CASSGRGPLFGYTF | TRBJ1-2 | TRBV13
CASSSGGVSNTEAFF | TRBJ1-1 | TRBV5-4
CASSPPGGVGTEAFF | TRBJ1-1 | TRBV18
CASSEPGLADNEQFF | TRBJ2-1 | TRBV6-6
CASSGVKQGIKTYEQYF | TRBJ2-7 | TRBV7-9
CSARVDREAFF | TRBJ1-1 | TRBV20-1
CASSFGTGVEETQYF | TRBJ2-5 | TRBV11-1
CASSWTGEETQYF | TRBJ2-5 | TRBV5-4
CASSFVTMRQETQYF | TRBJ2-5 | TRBV27
CASSLARGRNTIYF | TRBJ1-3 | TRBV5-6
CASSLRTEAFF | TRBJ1-1 | TRBV7-2
CASSPQGAVNEQFF | TRBJ2-1 | TRBV18
CASSESGTEAFF | TRBJ1-1 | TRBV28
CASSLAGGGVDTQYF | TRBJ2-3 | TRBV7-6
CASSLRQPSEKLFF | TRBJ1-4 | TRBV5-1
CASSEDRAQQETQYF | TRBJ2-5 | TRBV2
CASSVSTLSYNEQFF | TRBJ2-1 | TRBV9
CASSLPPMRPQYF | TRBJ2-5 | TRBV28
CAIRPGAMNTEAFF | TRBJ1-1 | TRBV10-3